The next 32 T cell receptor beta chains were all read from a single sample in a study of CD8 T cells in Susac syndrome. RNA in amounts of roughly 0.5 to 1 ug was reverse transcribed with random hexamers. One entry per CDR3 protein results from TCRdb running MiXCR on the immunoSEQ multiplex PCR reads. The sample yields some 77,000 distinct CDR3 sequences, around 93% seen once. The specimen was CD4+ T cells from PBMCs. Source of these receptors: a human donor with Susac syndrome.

CDR3 loop: CASSQDLNTEAFF. DNA of the CDR3: TGTGCCAGCAGCCAAGACTTGAACACTGAAGCTTTCTTT. This rearrangement joins TRBV14 to TRBJ1-1, with D unresolved. The CDR3 extends over 13 amino acids. In germline, CDR1 is SGHDN, CDR2 FVKESK. V lost 0 bases and J lost 0, with 2 bases in between.

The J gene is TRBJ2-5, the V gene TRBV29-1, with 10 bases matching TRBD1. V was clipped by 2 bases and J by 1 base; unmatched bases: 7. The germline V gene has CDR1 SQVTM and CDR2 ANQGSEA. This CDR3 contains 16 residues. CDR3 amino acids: CSVESWDRGFQETQYF. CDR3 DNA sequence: TGCAGCGTTGAATCCTGGGACAGGGGATTCCAAGAGACCCAGTACTTC. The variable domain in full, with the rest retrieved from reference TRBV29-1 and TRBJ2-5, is SAVISQKPSRDICQRGTSLTIQCQVDSQVTMMFWYRQQPGQSLTLIATANQGSEATYESGFVIDKFPISRPNLTFSTLTVSNMSPEDSSIYLCSVESWDRGFQETQYFGPGTRLLVL.

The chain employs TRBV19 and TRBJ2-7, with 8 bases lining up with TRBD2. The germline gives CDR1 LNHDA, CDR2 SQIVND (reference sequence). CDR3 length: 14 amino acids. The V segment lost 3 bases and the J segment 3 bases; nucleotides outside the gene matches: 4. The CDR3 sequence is CASSIGGGNYEQYF. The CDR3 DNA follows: TGTGCCAGTAGTATTGGCGGGGGGAACTACGAGCAGTACTTC.

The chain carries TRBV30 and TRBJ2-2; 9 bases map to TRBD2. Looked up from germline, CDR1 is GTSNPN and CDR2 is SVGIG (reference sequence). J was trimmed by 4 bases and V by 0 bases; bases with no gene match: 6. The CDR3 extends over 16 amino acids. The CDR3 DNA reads TGTGCCTGGAGTGTAGGGCTAGCGGGGAGCACCGGGGAGCTGTTTTTT. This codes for CAWSVGLAGSTGELFF.

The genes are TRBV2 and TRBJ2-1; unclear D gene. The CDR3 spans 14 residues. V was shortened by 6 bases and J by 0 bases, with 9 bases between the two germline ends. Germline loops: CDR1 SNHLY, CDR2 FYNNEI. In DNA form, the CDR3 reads TGTGCCAGCAGCATTATGAGCTCCTACAATGAGCAGTTCTTC. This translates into CASSIMSSYNEQFF.

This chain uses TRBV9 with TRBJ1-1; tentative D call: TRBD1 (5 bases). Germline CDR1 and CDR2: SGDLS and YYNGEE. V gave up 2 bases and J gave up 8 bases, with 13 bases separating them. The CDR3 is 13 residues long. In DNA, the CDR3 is TGTGCCAGCAGCGTGGGAGCCCGGGGGGAAGCTTTCTTT. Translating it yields CASSVGARGEAFF.

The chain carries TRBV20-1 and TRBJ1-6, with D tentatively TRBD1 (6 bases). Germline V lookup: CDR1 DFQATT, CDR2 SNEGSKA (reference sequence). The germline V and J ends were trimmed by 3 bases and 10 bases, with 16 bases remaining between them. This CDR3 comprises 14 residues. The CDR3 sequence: CSASGGHGKSPLHF. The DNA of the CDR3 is TGCAGTGCTAGTGGGGGCCATGGCAAATCACCCCTCCACTTT.

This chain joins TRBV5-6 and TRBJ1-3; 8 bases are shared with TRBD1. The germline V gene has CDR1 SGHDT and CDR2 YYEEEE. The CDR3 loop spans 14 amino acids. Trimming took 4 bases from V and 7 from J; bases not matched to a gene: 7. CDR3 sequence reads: CASSRDRGGNTIYF. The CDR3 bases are TGTGCCAGCAGCCGAGACAGGGGAGGGAACACCATATATTTT.

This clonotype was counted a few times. CDR3 sequence (DNA): TGTGCCACGGGGACAGGGGGATTTGGCGGGGAGCTGTTTTTT. Its translation is CATGTGGFGGELFF. V gene TRBV24-1 combines with J gene TRBJ2-2; 11 bases line up with TRBD1. The CDR3 sequence is 14 residues long. Trimming cost V 10 bases and J 7 bases; bases outside gene matches: 7. Germline V CDR1 and CDR2: KGHDR, SFDVKD.

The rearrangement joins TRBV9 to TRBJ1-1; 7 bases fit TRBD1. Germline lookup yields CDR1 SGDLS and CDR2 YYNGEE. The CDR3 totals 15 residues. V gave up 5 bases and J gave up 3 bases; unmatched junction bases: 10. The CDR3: CASSHNRGMDTEAFF. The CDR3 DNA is TGTGCCAGCAGTCATAACAGGGGAATGGACACTGAAGCTTTCTTT.

The CDR3 nucleotides read TGCGCCAGCAGCTTGTCCTTTCCGGGACAGGGATTTGGGAACAATGAGCAGTTCTTC. It yields the protein CASSLSFPGQGFGNNEQFF. The chain carries TRBV5-1 and TRBJ2-1; the match to TRBD1 covers 9 bases. V lost 1 base to trimming and J lost 5 bases; unmatched junction nucleotides: 16. This CDR3 has 19 residues. The germline CDR1 and CDR2 sequences are SGHRS and YFSETQ.

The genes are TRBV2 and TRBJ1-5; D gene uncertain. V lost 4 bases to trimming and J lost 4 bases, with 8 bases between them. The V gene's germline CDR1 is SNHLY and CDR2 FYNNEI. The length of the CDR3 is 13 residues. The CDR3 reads CASSGRPNQPQHF. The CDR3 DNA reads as TGTGCCAGCAGTGGGAGACCAAATCAGCCCCAGCATTTT.

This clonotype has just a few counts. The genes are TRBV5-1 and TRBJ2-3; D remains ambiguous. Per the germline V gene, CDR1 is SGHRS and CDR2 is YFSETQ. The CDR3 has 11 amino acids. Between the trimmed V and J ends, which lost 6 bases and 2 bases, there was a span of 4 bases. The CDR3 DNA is TGCGCCAGCACCGCCACAGATACGCAGTATTTT. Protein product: CASTATDTQYF.

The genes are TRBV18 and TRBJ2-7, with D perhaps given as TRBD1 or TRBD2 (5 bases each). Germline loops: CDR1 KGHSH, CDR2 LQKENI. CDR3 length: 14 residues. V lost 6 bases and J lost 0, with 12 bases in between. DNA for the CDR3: TGTGCCAGCTCCCCGGGACCAAACTCCTACGAGCAGTACTTC. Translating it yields CASSPGPNSYEQYF.

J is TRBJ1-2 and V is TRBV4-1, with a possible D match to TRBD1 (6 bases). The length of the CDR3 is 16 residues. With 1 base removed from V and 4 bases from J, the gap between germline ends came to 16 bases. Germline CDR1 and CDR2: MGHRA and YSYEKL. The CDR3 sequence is CASSQGRGALPYGYTF. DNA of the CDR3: TGCGCCAGCAGCCAAGGGAGGGGGGCCCTCCCCTATGGCTACACCTTC.

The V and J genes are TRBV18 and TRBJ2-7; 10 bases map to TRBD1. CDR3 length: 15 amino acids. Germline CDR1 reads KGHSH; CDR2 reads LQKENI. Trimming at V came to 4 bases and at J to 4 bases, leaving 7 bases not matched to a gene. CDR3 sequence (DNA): TGTGCCAGCTCACAACGGGACAGGGGAAAGTACGAGCAGTACTTC. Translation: CASSQRDRGKYEQYF.

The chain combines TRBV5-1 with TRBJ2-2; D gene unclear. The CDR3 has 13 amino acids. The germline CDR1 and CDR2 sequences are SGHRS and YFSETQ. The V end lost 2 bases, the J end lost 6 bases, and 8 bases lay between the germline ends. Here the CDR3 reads CASSFAGPGELFF. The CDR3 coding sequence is TGCGCCAGCAGCTTTGCTGGCCCCGGGGAGCTGTTTTTT.

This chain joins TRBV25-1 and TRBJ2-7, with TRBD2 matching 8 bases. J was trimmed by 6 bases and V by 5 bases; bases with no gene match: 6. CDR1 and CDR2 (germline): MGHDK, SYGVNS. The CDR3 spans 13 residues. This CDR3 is CASSLRGVPEQYF. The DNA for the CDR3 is TGTGCCAGCAGTCTGCGGGGGGTCCCCGAGCAGTACTTC.

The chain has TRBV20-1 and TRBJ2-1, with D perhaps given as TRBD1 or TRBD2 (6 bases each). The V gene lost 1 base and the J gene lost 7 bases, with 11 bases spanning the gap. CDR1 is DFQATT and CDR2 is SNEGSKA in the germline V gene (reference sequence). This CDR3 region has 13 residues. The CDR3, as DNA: TGCAGTGCTAGAGGGGGGGCAGTTAATGAGCAGTTCTTC. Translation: CSARGGAVNEQFF.

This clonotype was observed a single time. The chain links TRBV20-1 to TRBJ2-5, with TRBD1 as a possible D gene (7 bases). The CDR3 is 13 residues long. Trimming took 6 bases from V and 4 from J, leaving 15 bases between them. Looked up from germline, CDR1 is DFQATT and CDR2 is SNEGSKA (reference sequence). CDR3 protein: CSANQGGGETQYF. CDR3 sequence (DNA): TGCAGTGCAAATCAGGGGGGAGGAGAGACCCAGTACTTC.

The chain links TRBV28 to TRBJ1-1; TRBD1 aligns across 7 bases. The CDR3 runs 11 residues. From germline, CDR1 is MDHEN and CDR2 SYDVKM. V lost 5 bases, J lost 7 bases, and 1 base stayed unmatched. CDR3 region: CASSQGDEAFF. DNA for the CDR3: TGTGCCAGCAGTCAGGGGGATGAAGCTTTCTTT.

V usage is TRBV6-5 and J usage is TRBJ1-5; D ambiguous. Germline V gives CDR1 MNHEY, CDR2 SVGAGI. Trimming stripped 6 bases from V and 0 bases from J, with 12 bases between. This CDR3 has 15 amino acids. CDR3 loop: CASRTTLVSNQPQHF. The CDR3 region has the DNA TGTGCCAGCAGAACGACACTCGTTAGCAATCAGCCCCAGCATTTT.

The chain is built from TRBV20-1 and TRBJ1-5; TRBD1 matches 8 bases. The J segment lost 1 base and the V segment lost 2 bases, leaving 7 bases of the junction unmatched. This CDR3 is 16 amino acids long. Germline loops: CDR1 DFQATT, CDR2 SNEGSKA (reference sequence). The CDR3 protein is CSARPRTGTSNQPQHF. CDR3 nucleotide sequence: TGCAGTGCTAGACCAAGGACAGGGACAAGCAATCAGCCCCAGCATTTT.

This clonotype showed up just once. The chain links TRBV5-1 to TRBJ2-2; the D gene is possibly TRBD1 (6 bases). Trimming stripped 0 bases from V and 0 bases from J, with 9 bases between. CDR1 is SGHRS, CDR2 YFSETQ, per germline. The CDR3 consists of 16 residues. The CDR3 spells CASSLGQASNTGELFF. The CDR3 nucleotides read TGCGCCAGCAGCTTGGGACAGGCCTCGAACACCGGGGAGCTGTTTTTT.

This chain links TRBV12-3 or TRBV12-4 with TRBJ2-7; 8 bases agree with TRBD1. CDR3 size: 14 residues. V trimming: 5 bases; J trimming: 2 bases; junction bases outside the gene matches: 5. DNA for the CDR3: TGTGCCAGCAGTCTGGACAGGGCGGCCTACGAGCAGTACTTC. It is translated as CASSLDRAAYEQYF.

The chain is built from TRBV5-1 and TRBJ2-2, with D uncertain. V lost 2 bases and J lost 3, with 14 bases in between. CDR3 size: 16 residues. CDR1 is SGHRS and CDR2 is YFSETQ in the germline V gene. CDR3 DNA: TGCGCCAGCAGCTTCCGGGTCCCAGGAGACACCGGGGAGCTGTTTTTT. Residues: CASSFRVPGDTGELFF.

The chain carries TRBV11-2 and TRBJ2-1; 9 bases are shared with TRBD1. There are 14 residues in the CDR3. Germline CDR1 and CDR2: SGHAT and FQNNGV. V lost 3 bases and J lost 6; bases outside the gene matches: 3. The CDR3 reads CASSLWDRANEQFF. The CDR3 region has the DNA TGTGCCAGCAGCTTGTGGGACAGGGCCAATGAGCAGTTCTTC.

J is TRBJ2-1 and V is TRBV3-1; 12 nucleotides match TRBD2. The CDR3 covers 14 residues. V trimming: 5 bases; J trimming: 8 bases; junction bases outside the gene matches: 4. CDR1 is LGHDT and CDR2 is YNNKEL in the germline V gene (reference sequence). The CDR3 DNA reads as TGTGCCAGCAGCACTAGCGGGGGGTACGATGAGCAGTTCTTC. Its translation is CASSTSGGYDEQFF.

Here the CDR3 reads CASSFLSEAFF. CDR3 sequence (DNA): TGTGCCAGCAGTTTTCTTTCTGAAGCTTTCTTT. V is TRBV12-3 or TRBV12-4 and J is TRBJ1-1; D not resolved. The CDR3 extends over 11 amino acids. V was clipped by 3 bases and J by 6 bases, with 5 bases between them.

CDR3 DNA: TGTGCCAGCAGCTTAGTGGGTCGCTGGGAGGCCAATCAGCCCCAGCATTTT. Its protein product is CASSLVGRWEANQPQHF. The V gene is TRBV7-2, the J gene TRBJ1-5; D gene unclear. The germline V and J ends were trimmed by 1 base and 3 bases, with 16 bases remaining between them. The CDR3 length is 17 residues. Looked up from germline, CDR1 is SGHTA and CDR2 is FQGNSA.

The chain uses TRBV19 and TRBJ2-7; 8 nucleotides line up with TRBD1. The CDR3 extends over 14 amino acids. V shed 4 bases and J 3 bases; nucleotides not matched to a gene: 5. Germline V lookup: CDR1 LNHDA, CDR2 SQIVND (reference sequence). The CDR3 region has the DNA TGTGCCAGTAGTAAGGGACAGGAAAGCTACGAGCAGTACTTC. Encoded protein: CASSKGQESYEQYF.

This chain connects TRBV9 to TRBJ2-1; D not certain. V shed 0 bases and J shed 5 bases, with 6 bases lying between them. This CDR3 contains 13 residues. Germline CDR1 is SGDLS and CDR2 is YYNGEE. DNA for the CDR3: TGTGCCAGCAGCGTAGACCGCCACAATGAGCAGTTCTTC. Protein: CASSVDRHNEQFF.